The sequence of this TCR beta chain was determined in a study of T-cell reconstitution after alpha-beta-depleted transplantation in children. This clonotype was seen repeatedly, ten times or more. The CDR3 loop spans 11 amino acids. V shed 3 bases and J shed 6 bases, with 5 bases lying between them. The TCRbeta library was prepared with unique molecular identifiers. TCRdb itself ran the PCR reads through MiXCR, one entry per CDR3 protein. The sample includes some 250,000 distinct CDR3 sequences, around 12% of them seen just once. V and J are TRBV12-3 or TRBV12-4 and TRBJ1-1; no clear D. The sample consisted of PBMCs from the stem cell graft donor, taken from the stem cell graft. This receptor was identified in a human donor who donated a stem cell graft to a child with acute lymphoblastic leukemia. The CDR3 nucleotides are TGTGCCAGCAGTTTGCGCTCTGAAGCTTTCTTT. Its translation: CASSLRSEAFF.